This TCR beta chain derives from a study of blood T cells in healthy people across ages. Remarks on this clonotype: Antigen unknown.

Isolating PBMCs gave at least 7 million of these cells per sample. There are 16 residues in the CDR3. V gave up 5 bases and J gave up 2 bases, with 18 bases separating them. Germline V lookup: CDR1 MNHEY, CDR2 SMNVEV (reference sequence). Next came a second PCR, run for about 7 to 12 cycles, which used a sample-barcoded 5' primer along with a J-beta primer mix. CDR3-containing paired-end reads numbering at least 2.5 million came from each sample. TCRdb used MiXCR to reprocess the 5' RACE reads, holding one entry per CDR3 protein. Of around 600,000 distinct CDR3 sequences listed, around 48% are singletons. Study-level results: Those diversity estimates obtained from one million T cells were thought to be underestimates. As age increased, TCR beta diversity per million T cells fell in a roughly linear fashion.

The sample comprised blood. This receptor was taken from an elderly man in good health. This chain joins TRBV27 and TRBJ1-1; possible D gene TRBD1, 6 bases. The CDR3 is CASSPKQGTQNTEAFF. Here the CDR3 DNA reads TGTGCCAGCAGTCCCAAACAGGGTACCCAAAACACTGAAGCTTTCTTT.